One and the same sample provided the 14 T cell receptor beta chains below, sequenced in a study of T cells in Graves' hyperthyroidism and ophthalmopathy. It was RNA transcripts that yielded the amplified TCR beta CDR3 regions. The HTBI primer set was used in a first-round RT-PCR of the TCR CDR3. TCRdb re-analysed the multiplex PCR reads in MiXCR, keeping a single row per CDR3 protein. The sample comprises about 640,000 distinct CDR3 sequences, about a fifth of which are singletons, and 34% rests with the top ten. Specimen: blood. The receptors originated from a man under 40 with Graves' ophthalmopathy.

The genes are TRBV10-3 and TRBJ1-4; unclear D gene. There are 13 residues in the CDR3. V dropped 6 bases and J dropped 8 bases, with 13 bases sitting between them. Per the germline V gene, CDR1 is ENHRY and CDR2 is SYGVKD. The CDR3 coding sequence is TGTGCCATCAGCGAGCGGCTTAGCGAAAAACTGTTTTTT. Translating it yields CAISERLSEKLFF.

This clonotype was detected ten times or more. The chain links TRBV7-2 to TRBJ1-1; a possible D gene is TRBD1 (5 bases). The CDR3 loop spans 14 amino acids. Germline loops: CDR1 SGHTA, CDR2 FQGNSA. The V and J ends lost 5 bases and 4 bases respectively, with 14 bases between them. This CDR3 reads CASSRGFHGTEAFF. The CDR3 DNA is TGTGCCAGCAGCCGGGGGTTCCACGGCACTGAAGCTTTCTTT.

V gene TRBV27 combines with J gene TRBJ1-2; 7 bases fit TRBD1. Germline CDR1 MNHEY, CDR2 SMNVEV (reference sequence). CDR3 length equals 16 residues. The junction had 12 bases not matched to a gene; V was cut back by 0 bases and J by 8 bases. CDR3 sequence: CASSLSVDAPGGGYTF. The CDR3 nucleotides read TGTGCCAGCAGTTTATCCGTTGACGCGCCAGGGGGAGGCTACACCTTC.

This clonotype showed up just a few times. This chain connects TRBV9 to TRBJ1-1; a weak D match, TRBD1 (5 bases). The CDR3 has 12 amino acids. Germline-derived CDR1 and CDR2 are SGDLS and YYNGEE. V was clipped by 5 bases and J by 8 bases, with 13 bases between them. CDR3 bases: TGTGCCAGCAGTTCTCCCAGGGTGGAAGCTTTCTTT. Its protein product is CASSSPRVEAFF. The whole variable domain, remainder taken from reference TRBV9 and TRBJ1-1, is DSGVTQTPKHLITATGQRVTLRCSPRSGDLSVYWYQQSLDQGLQFLIQYYNGEERAKGNILERFSAQQFPDLHSELNLSSLELGDSALYFCASSSPRVEAFFGQGTRLTVV.

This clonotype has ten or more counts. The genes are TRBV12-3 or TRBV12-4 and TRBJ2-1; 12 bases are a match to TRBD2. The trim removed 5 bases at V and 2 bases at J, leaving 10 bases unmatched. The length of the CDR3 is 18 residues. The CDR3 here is CASSQTSGGGSPYNEQFF. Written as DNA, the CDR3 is TGTGCCAGCAGTCAGACTAGCGGGGGTGGATCTCCCTACAATGAGCAGTTCTTC.

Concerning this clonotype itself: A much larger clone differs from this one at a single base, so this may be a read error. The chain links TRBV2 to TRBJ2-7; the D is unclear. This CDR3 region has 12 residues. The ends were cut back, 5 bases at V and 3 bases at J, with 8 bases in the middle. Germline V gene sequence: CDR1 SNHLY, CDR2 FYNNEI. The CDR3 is CASSKRVYEQYF. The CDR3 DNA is TGTGCCAGCAGTAAAAGGGTCTACGAGCAGTACTTC.

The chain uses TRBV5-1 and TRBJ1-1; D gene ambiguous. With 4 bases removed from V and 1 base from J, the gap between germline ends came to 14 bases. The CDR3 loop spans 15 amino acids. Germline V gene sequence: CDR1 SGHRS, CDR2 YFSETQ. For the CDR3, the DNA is TGCGCCAGCAGCCCCGGCCCACAGCCGAACACTGAAGCTTTCTTT. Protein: CASSPGPQPNTEAFF.

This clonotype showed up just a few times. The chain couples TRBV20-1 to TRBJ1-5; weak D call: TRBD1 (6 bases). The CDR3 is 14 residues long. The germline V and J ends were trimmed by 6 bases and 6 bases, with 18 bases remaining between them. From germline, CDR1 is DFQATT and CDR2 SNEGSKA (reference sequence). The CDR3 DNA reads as TGCAGTGCACTTTTAGGGGGGGCGCGTCAGCCCCAGCATTTT. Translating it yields CSALLGGARQPQHF.

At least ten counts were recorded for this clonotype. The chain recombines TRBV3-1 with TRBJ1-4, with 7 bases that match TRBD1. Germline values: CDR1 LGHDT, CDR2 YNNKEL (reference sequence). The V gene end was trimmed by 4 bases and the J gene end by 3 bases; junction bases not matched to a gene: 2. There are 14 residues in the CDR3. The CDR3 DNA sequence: TGTGCCAGCAGCCTCGGGACAGCTAATGAAAAACTGTTTTTT. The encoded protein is CASSLGTANEKLFF.

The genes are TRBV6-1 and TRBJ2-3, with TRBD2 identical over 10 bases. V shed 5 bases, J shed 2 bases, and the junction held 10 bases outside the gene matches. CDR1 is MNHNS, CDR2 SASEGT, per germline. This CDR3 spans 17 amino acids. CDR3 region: CASSFAGTSAYTDTQYF. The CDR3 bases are TGTGCCAGCAGTTTCGCCGGGACTAGCGCCTACACAGATACGCAGTATTTT.

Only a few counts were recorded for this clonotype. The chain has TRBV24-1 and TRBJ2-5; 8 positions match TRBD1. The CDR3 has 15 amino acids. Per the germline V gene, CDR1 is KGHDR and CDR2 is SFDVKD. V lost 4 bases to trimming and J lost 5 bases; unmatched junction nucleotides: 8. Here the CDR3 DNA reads TGTGCCACCAGTGAGAGGGGCAGGGGGCGGGAGACCCAGTACTTC. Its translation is CATSERGRGRETQYF.

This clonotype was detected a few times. The CDR3 DNA reads TGCAGTGCTAGAGATAGAGGACATCTCACAGATACGCAGTATTTT. This sequence encodes CSARDRGHLTDTQYF. The V and J genes are TRBV20-1 and TRBJ2-3; tentative D call: TRBD1 (5 bases). The germline CDR1 and CDR2 sequences are DFQATT and SNEGSKA (reference sequence). The CDR3 consists of 15 residues. Deletions cut 0 bases from V and 2 bases from J, with 12 bases between.

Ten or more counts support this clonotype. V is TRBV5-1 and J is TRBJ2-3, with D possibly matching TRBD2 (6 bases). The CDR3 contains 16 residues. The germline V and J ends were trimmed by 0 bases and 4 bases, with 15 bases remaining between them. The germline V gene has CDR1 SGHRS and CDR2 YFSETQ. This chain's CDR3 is CASSLVGTSEADTQYF. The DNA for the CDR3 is TGCGCCAGCAGCTTGGTCGGGACTTCAGAGGCAGATACGCAGTATTTT.

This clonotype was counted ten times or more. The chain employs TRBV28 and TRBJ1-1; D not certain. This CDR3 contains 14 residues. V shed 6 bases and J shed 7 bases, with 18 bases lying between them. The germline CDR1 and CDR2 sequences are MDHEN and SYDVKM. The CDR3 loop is CASSFRASYGEAFF. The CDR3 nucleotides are TGTGCCAGCAGCTTCCGGGCCTCGTACGGTGAAGCTTTCTTT.